This paragraph covers one TCR beta chain sequence. Its antigen is undetermined. This sample was included in a study of CXCR3-negative and CXCR3-positive naive CD8 T cells. 5' RACE that incorporated UMI labels was used to prepare the TRB cDNA libraries. No DNA is given; TCRdb re-called the 5' RACE reads and lists each CDR3 protein once. The listing records some 48,000 distinct CDR3 sequences. Cells that were CD45RO-CCR7+CD27+CD95- constituted naive CD8+ T cells. Regarding the study as a whole: The study found comparably high diversity in both naive subsets and much lower diversity in memory CD8+ cells. Greater hydrophobicity was found in TRB CDR3s of CXCR3-positive naive cells than of CXCR3-negative naive cells.

This CDR3 region has 11 residues. Per the germline V gene, CDR1 is SGHAT and CDR2 is FQNNGV. The sequencing input was naive CXCR3- CD8+ T cells from blood. As for subset: CD45RO-CCR7+CD27+CD95- naive CD8+ T cells lacking CXCR3 (TNR3-). The receptor's source is a human donor in good health. Some clones in this sample may be carry-over from other donors' samples. This chain links TRBV11-2 with TRBJ2-3. This CDR3 reads CASRARDTQYF.